The rows below give T cell receptor beta chains drawn from one sample of a study of OX40 agonist ivuxolimab in advanced cancers. Profiled with immunoSEQ multiplex PCR; TCRdb holds only in-frame clones, not every one. Of tens of thousands of clones in the sample, 82% were seen once. This specimen consisted of CD4+ or CD8+ T cells sorted from blood, obtained in a trial of the OX40 agonist ivuxolimab. These receptors were collected from an adult with an advanced solid tumor such as melanoma, head and neck, liver or kidney cancer. The CDR3 runs from the conserved cysteine through the conserved F or W. D genes are given only for firm matches. Rows may omit the clone size; those that give it use once, few, many or a size class.

d_gene,j_gene,abundance,v_gene,CDR3aa,CDR3nt
NA,TRBJ1-5,NA,TRBV6-4,CASPRWDSNQPQHF,TGTGCCAGCCCGAGGTGGGATTCTAATCAGCCCCAGCATTTT
NA,TRBJ2-3,NA,TRBV9,CASSVGGGGLDTQYF,TGTGCCAGCAGCGTAGGGGGTGGGGGCCTAGATACGCAGTATTTT
NA,TRBJ1-2,NA,TRBV28,CASSLSGEGRRGYTF,TGTGCCAGCAGTTTATCCGGAGAGGGGCGGAGGGGCTACACCTTC
NA,TRBJ1-1,NA,TRBV27,CGAGATGNAFF,TGTGGGGCGGGGGCTACTGGAAACGCTTTCTTT
TRBD1,TRBJ1-1,once,TRBV7-3,CASSSPGQLTEAFF,TGTGCCAGCAGCTCTCCGGGACAGCTCACTGAAGCTTTCTTT
NA,TRBJ1-1,NA,TRBV29-1,CSVNRDIHAEAFF,TGCAGCGTTAACAGGGATATCCACGCTGAAGCTTTCTTT
TRBD1,TRBJ2-3,NA,TRBV18,CASSPLTGGAYF,TGTGCCAGCTCACCATTAACAGGGGGTGCGTATTTT
NA,TRBJ1-5,few,TRBV21-1,CASSKALATANQPQHF,TGTGCCAGCAGCAAAGCGCTTGCGACAGCTAATCAGCCCCAGCATTTT
TRBD2,TRBJ2-1,NA,TRBV7-3,CASSQLAGVYNEQFF,TGTGCCAGCAGCCAACTAGCGGGAGTCTACAATGAGCAGTTCTTC
TRBD1,TRBJ2-7,NA,TRBV6-1,CASSEVWDRKPYEQYF,TGTGCCAGCAGTGAAGTTTGGGACAGGAAACCCTACGAGCAGTACTTC
NA,TRBJ2-7,NA,TRBV9,CASSVTPSYEQYF,TGTGCCAGCAGCGTCACCCCCTCCTACGAGCAGTACTTC
NA,TRBJ2-5,NA,TRBV6-6,CASSYVLAKETQYF,TGTGCCAGCAGTTATGTTCTAGCCAAAGAGACCCAGTACTTC
NA,TRBJ2-3,NA,TRBV6-6,CASREGPGSTDTQYF,TGTGCCAGCAGGGAGGGGCCAGGCAGCACAGATACGCAGTATTTT
NA,TRBJ2-5,NA,TRBV5-1,CASSFGTKLETQYF,TGCGCCAGCAGCTTCGGGACAAAATTAGAGACCCAGTACTTC
NA,TRBJ1-1,NA,TRBV19,CASSISHPEREAFF,TGTGCCAGTAGTATATCCCACCCAGAAAGGGAAGCTTTCTTT
TRBD1,TRBJ2-1,NA,TRBV10-1,CASSEGGQGKLEQFF,TGCGCCAGCAGTGAGGGGGGACAGGGAAAGCTTGAGCAGTTCTTC
TRBD2,TRBJ2-1,NA,TRBV27,CASSFRTSSYNEQFF,TGTGCCAGCAGTTTCAGGACTAGCTCCTACAATGAGCAGTTCTTC
NA,TRBJ2-7,once,TRBV6-1,CASSSAPRDEQYF,TGTGCCAGCAGTAGTGCCCCTCGGGACGAGCAGTACTTC
TRBD1,TRBJ1-5,NA,TRBV29-1,CSVGTGLGQPQHF,TGCAGCGTTGGGACAGGGTTGGGGCAGCCCCAGCATTTT
NA,TRBJ2-7,NA,TRBV7-8,CASSLQTGRYEQYF,TGTGCCAGCAGCTTACAAACAGGCCGTTACGAGCAGTACTTC
NA,TRBJ1-5,NA,TRBV28,CASRGWTVNSNQPQHF,TGTGCCAGCAGGGGATGGACAGTTAATAGCAATCAGCCCCAGCATTTT
TRBD1,TRBJ1-5,NA,TRBV7-2,CASSPPPRDRRGQPQHF,TGTGCCAGCAGCCCCCCTCCTAGGGACAGAAGAGGTCAGCCCCAGCATTTT
TRBD1,TRBJ1-2,NA,TRBV6-1,CASKRTGGGYTF,TGTGCCAGCAAGAGAACAGGGGGCGGCTACACCTTC
TRBD2,TRBJ2-3,NA,TRBV4-1,CASSQGPVRTGLAGGGGDTQYF,TGCGCCAGCAGCCAAGGCCCTGTCCGGACAGGGCTAGCGGGAGGAGGAGGAGATACGCAGTATTTT
NA,TRBJ1-5,NA,TRBV2,CASSEVQGWNQPQHF,TGTGCCAGCAGTGAAGTACAGGGCTGGAATCAGCCCCAGCATTTT
TRBD1,TRBJ2-6,NA,TRBV27,CASSWDSRFAGANVLTF,TGTGCCAGCAGCTGGGACAGCCGCTTCGCGGGGGCCAACGTCCTGACTTTC
NA,TRBJ1-2,NA,TRBV9,CASSPQGDYGYTF,TGTGCCAGCAGCCCACAGGGAGACTATGGCTACACCTTC
NA,TRBJ2-7,NA,TRBV21-1,CANNLRTGEPYEQYF,TGTGCCAACAACCTCAGGACAGGGGAGCCCTACGAGCAGTACTTC
NA,TRBJ1-2,once,TRBV29-1,CSVEIGSFYGYTF,TGCAGCGTTGAAATTGGTAGTTTCTATGGCTACACCTTC
NA,TRBJ1-5,NA,TRBV15,CATSRALDRSNQPQHF,TGTGCCACCAGCAGAGCACTTGACAGGTCCAATCAGCCCCAGCATTTT
NA,TRBJ2-2,once,TRBV7-9,CASSFRQVANTGELFF,TGTGCCAGCAGCTTTCGGCAGGTCGCGAACACCGGGGAGCTGTTTTTT
NA,TRBJ2-7,NA,TRBV6-5,CASSYSGQLSYEQYF,TGTGCCAGCAGTTACTCCGGGCAGCTATCCTACGAGCAGTACTTC
NA,TRBJ2-5,NA,TRBV27,CASSLQARAETQYF,TGTGCCAGCAGTTTACAGGCCAGAGCAGAGACCCAGTACTTC
NA,TRBJ2-3,NA,TRBV5-1,CASSLDSDTQYF,TGCGCCAGCAGCTTGGATTCAGATACGCAGTATTTT
NA,TRBJ1-6,NA,TRBV27,CASSSGISPLHF,TGTGCCAGCAGTTCGGGAATTTCACCCCTCCACTTT
TRBD2,TRBJ2-3,NA,TRBV29-1,CSVVSGRGTDTQYF,TGCAGCGTTGTTTCCGGGAGGGGCACAGATACGCAGTATTTT
TRBD1,TRBJ1-4,NA,TRBV5-1,CASSLGPGQGNEKLFF,TGCGCCAGCAGCTTGGGTCCGGGACAGGGTAATGAAAAACTGTTTTTT
NA,TRBJ2-3,NA,TRBV23-1,CASSLAGFTDTQYF,TGCGCCAGCAGTCTGGCGGGGTTCACAGATACGCAGTATTTT
NA,TRBJ1-2,NA,TRBV7-8,CASSWVPPNYGYTF,TGTGCCAGCAGCTGGGTACCTCCTAACTATGGCTACACCTTC
NA,TRBJ1-3,once,TRBV28,CASSLGGFGENTIYF,TGTGCCAGCAGTTTAGGCGGGTTCGGGGAAAACACCATATATTTT
NA,TRBJ1-1,NA,TRBV6-5,CASSYLGRPNTEAFF,TGTGCCAGCAGTTACCTCGGCAGGCCCAACACTGAAGCTTTCTTT
NA,TRBJ2-3,NA,TRBV28,CASSRGVIGRRTDTQYF,TGTGCCAGCAGTCGGGGCGTCATAGGCCGTCGCACAGATACGCAGTATTTT
TRBD1,TRBJ1-5,NA,TRBV30,CAWSSGTALEQPQHF,TGTGCCTGGAGTTCCGGGACAGCCCTGGAGCAGCCCCAGCATTTT
NA,TRBJ2-3,once,TRBV18,CASSLAGGNTQYF,TGTGCCAGCTCACTTGCCGGGGGAAATACGCAGTATTTT
NA,TRBJ1-6,NA,TRBV7-9,CASSSDTNSPLHF,TGTGCCAGCAGCTCTGACACGAATTCACCCCTCCACTTT
NA,TRBJ2-7,NA,TRBV30,CAWSVGSSHEQYF,TGTGCCTGGAGTGTAGGTAGCAGCCACGAGCAGTACTTC
NA,TRBJ1-5,once,TRBV28,CASSTPTGGNQPQHF,TGTGCCAGCAGTACCCCGACTGGGGGCAATCAGCCCCAGCATTTT
TRBD1,TRBJ2-1,NA,TRBV30,CAWSVAGGRNEQFF,TGTGCCTGGAGTGTGGCAGGGGGCCGAAATGAGCAGTTCTTC
NA,TRBJ1-1,once,TRBV6-1,CASSEGPGTEAFF,TGTGCCAGCAGTGAAGGCCCCGGGACTGAAGCTTTCTTT
NA,TRBJ1-6,NA,TRBV10-1,CASSLGQYNSPLHF,TGCGCCAGCAGTCTTGGACAGTATAATTCACCCCTCCACTTT
NA,TRBJ1-1,NA,TRBV28,CASNTGWAGLNTEAFF,TGTGCCAGCAACACCGGGTGGGCCGGATTGAACACTGAAGCTTTCTTT
NA,TRBJ2-5,NA,TRBV15,CATSRGWSIGGQETQYF,TGTGCCACCAGCAGAGGGTGGTCAATAGGTGGCCAAGAGACCCAGTACTTC
NA,TRBJ1-3,few,TRBV10-3,CAIRSGGTIYF,TGTGCCATCAGGTCTGGCGGCACCATATATTTT
NA,TRBJ1-5,few,TRBV28,CASSSAGNQPQHF,TGTGCCAGCAGTTCTGCGGGTAATCAGCCCCAGCATTTT
NA,TRBJ2-6,few,TRBV6-1,CASSEALRGAGANVLTF,TGTGCCAGCAGTGAAGCGCTAAGGGGTGCCGGGGCCAACGTCCTGACTTTC
NA,TRBJ2-1,NA,TRBV29-1,CSVDASERQFF,TGCAGCGTTGATGCTAGCGAGAGGCAGTTCTTC
TRBD2,TRBJ2-1,once,TRBV14,CASSHRLTDWTSGPTYNEQFF,TGTGCCAGCAGCCATAGGCTTACAGATTGGACTAGCGGGCCAACCTACAATGAGCAGTTCTTC